The text below deals with one TCR beta chain. The sample originates from a study of cytomegalovirus exposure and HLA in healthy donors. CDR3 length: 14 residues. Per germline, CDR1 MNHEY and CDR2 SMNVEV (reference sequence). After removal of 6 bases from V and 7 bases from J, the junction contained 9 bases not matched to a gene. Both 60 Vbeta primers and 13 Jbeta primers went into the PCR. Some clones are missing from TCRdb's copy, which holds only in-frame ones; the method was immunoSEQ multiplex PCR. The sample consists of almost 200,000 clones, roughly 85% of them appearing once. The donors gave bone marrow, and they were healthy.

This TCR derives from a woman between 45 and 65 years old in good health and CMV-seronegative. The sample consisted of PBMCs. The chain joins TRBV27 to TRBJ2-1; 7 bases map to TRBD2. CDR3 protein: CASRGVAGGNEQFF. The CDR3 DNA is TGTGCCAGCAGGGGAGTAGCGGGCGGGAATGAGCAGTTCTTC.